This T cell receptor (beta chain) was identified during a study of OX40 agonist ivuxolimab in advanced cancers. Study outcomes and limitations: Antigen specificity was not determined for the expanded peripheral T cells. Those patients achieving a partial response at 0.1-3.0 mg/kg showed among the lowest clonal expansion. Average numbers of expanded clones were greater in CD8+ T cells than in CD4+.

The assay was immunoSEQ multiplex PCR, and TCRdb's table has in-frame clones only and misses some. The sample holds roughly 50,000 clones, approximately 90% seen once. This CDR3 contains 13 residues. Germline CDR1 MNHEY, CDR2 SMNVEV (reference sequence). V shed 5 bases and J 11 bases; nucleotides not matched to a gene: 10. As regards this clone: Its antigen is not identified.

The receptor was isolated from an adult with an advanced solid tumor such as melanoma, head and neck, liver or kidney cancer. The chain links TRBV27 to TRBJ1-2, with 8 bases fitting TRBD1. The source was CD4+ or CD8+ T cells sorted from blood, collected in a trial of the OX40 agonist ivuxolimab. The CDR3 DNA reads TGTGCCAGCAGTGCTCACCAGGGGGCAGGTTACACCTTC. Its protein is CASSAHQGAGYTF.